In its sample, the clone carrying this TCR beta chain was seen many times. This entry belongs to a study of regulatory T cells in long-lasting Graves disease. Libraries of TCR beta came from iRepertoire HTBI primers plus Arm-PCR of CDR3 regions. One entry per CDR3 protein results from TCRdb running MiXCR on the multiplex PCR reads. The data show hundreds of thousands of distinct CDR3 sequences, with 16% seen just once and about 32% held by the top ten. V was cut by 6 bases and J by 5 bases, with 19 bases left in between. This CDR3 has 15 amino acids. Germline V gene data show CDR1 as MDHEN and CDR2 as SYDVKM. Documented time point: newly diagnosed GD, antithyroid drugs for less than 3 months. With RNA extracted from PBMCs as input, the TCR library was made. These data were also filed under a second study, of T cells in Graves' hyperthyroidism and ophthalmopathy. That investigation notes: From stable hyperthyroidism, ophthalmopathy was separated by a 13 V-J model.

The input for sequencing was peripheral blood mononuclear cells (PBMCs), taken at new diagnosis, from a patient treated with antithyroid drugs. The chain carries TRBV28 and TRBJ2-5, with TRBD2 as a possible D gene (6 bases). The receptor's source is a man in his forties or fifties with Graves disease. CDR3 sequence (DNA): TGTGCCAGCAGCCCCTTCCGGGGGACTGGGGAGACCCAGTACTTC. As protein: CASSPFRGTGETQYF.